This T cell receptor (beta chain) was sequenced in a study of early T cells in non-severe SARS-CoV-2 infection. Germline CDR1 and CDR2: MNHNS and SASEGT. The CDR3 length is 14 residues. J was trimmed by 3 bases and V by 7 bases; bases with no gene match: 4. This clonotype was recorded a few times. One entry per CDR3 protein, called by TCRdb with MiXCR from the 5' RACE reads. In the table there are some 44,000 distinct CDR3 sequences, about 6% of which are singletons. The TCR originated in an adult who was a healthcare worker with PCR-confirmed SARS-CoV-2 infection or an uninfected control (not recorded which). V gene TRBV6-1 combines with J gene TRBJ1-4; 8 nucleotides match TRBD1. The sample here was whole blood, taken at baseline. The CDR3, as DNA: TGTGCCAGCATCCGGACAGGGCCTAATGAAAAACTGTTTTTT. Translating it yields CASIRTGPNEKLFF.